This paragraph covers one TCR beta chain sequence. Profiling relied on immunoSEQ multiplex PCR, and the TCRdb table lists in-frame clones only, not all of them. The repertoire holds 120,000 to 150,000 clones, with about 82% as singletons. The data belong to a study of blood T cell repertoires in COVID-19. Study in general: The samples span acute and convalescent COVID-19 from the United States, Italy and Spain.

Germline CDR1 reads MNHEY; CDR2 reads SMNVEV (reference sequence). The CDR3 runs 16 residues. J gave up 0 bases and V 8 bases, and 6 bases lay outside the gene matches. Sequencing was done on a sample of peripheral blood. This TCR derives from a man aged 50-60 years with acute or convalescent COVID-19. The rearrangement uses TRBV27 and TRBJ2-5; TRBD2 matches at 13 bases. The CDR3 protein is CASWRTSGGYQETQYF. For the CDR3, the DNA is TGTGCCAGCTGGAGGACTAGCGGGGGTTACCAAGAGACCCAGTACTTC.